Included here is one T cell receptor beta chain sequence, with context. The target antigen is unknown. The table came from immunoSEQ multiplex PCR; TCRdb's copy has only in-frame clones and leaves some out. Of some 150,000 clones in the sample, just under 90% were seen once. The CDR3 spans 14 residues. CDR1 and CDR2 from the germline V gene are SGHAT and FQNNGV. Trimming took off 2 bases at V and 5 bases at J, with 10 bases between the two ends. From the 120-subject validation cohort, which was separate from the roughly 710-subject first cohort, the donors were drawn. This specimen comes from a study of cytomegalovirus exposure and HLA in healthy donors. Study-level points and caveats: Some public TCRs appeared in many individuals, while most sequences were rare. Some TCR beta chains (roughly 160 of them) were listed as cytomegalovirus-associated.

V usage is TRBV11-2 and J usage is TRBJ1-3; no definite D call. The clonotype originates from a woman in her twenties or thirties in good health and CMV-seronegative. Sequenced input: PBMCs. The CDR3 is CASSLIWARNTIYF. The CDR3 region has the DNA TGTGCCAGCAGCTTAATTTGGGCGCGAAACACCATATATTTT.